The T cell receptor beta chain under discussion was sequenced for a study of OX40 agonist ivuxolimab in advanced cancers. Study in general: Cancers in dose escalation were hepatocellular, melanoma, renal cell and head and neck. Partial responses were achieved by three patients, of whom one had hepatocellular carcinoma and two had cutaneous melanoma.

Here immunoSEQ multiplex PCR was the method, and the copy in TCRdb shows in-frame clones only, minus some. The repertoire holds about 62,000 clones, 81% seen once, with more than 0.8% in the top ten. Broader study findings: There was clonal expansion of CD4+ and CD8+ blood T cells by week 6 at 0.1 to 3.0 mg/kg.

Patients were ineligible given autoimmune disease history or systemic immunosuppression. Trimming removed 4 bases from V and 4 bases from J; junction bases left unmatched: 4. The CDR3 is 14 amino acids. CDR1 is SSHAT, CDR2 FNYEAQ, per germline (reference sequence). A word on this clone: Its antigen is not identified.

V is TRBV7-7 and J is TRBJ2-5; 9 nucleotides agree with TRBD2. This specimen was CD4+ or CD8+ T cells sorted from blood, taken in a trial of the OX40 agonist ivuxolimab. The TCR sequence derives from an adult with an advanced solid tumor such as melanoma, head and neck, liver or kidney cancer. In DNA, the CDR3 is TGTGCCAGCAGCTCCCTTAGCGGGGGAGAGACCCAGTACTTC. Translation: CASSSLSGGETQYF.